This T cell receptor (beta chain) appears in the sequencing data of a study of T-cell reconstitution after alpha-beta-depleted transplantation in children. Whole-study findings and limits: The study traced high day-60 TCRbeta diversity in some patients to surviving recipient T cells and thymic progenitors.

In its sample, this clonotype was seen many times. Antigen unknown. V lost 4 bases and J 4 bases, leaving 10 bases between the germline ends. CDR3 length: 14 residues. Preparation of the TCRbeta library used unique molecular identifiers. TCRdb called the PCR reads again in MiXCR, with one record for every CDR3 protein. The table includes 280,000 or so distinct CDR3 sequences, 9.5% to 13% detected once. This specimen was peripheral blood, taken 180 days after TCRalphabeta/CD19-depleted stem cell transplant. The chain combines TRBV12-3 or TRBV12-4 with TRBJ2-2; D tentatively fits TRBD1 or TRBD2 (5 bases each). This clonotype was obtained from a male patient aged 2-15 years who had a stem cell transplant for chronic granulomatous disease, so the T cells may come from the graft donor. The CDR3 nucleotides are TGTGCCAGCAGTTATCGGGGACCCACCGGGGAGCTGTTTTTT. Translation gives CASSYRGPTGELFF.